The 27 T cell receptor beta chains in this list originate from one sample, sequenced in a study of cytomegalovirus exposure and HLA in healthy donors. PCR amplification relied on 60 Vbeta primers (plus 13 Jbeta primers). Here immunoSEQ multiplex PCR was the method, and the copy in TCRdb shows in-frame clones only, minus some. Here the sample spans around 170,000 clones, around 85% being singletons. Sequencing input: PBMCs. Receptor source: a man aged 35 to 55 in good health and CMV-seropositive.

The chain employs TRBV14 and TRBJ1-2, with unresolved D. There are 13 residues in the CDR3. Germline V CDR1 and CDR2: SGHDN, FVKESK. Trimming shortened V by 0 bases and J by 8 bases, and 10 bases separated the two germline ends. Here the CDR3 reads CASSQDFDGGYTF. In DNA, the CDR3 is TGTGCCAGCAGCCAAGATTTCGACGGGGGCTACACCTTC.

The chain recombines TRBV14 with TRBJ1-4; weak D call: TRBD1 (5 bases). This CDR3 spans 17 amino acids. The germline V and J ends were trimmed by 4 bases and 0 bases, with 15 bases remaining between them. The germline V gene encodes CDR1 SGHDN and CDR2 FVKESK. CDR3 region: CASSLGLATATNEKLFF. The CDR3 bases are TGTGCCAGCAGCCTGGGACTTGCGACTGCAACTAATGAAAAACTGTTTTTT.

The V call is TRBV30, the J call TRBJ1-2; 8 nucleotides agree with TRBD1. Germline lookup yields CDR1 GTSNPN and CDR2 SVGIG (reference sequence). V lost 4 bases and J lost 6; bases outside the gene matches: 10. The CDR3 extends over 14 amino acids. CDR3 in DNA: TGTGCCTGGAAGGACAGGGTAATTGGCGATGGCTACACCTTC. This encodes CAWKDRVIGDGYTF.

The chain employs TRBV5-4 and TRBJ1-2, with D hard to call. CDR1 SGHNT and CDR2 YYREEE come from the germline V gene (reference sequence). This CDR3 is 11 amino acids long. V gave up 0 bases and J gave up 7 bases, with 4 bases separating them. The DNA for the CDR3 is TGTGCCAGCAGCTTGGTTCGTGGCTACACCTTC. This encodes CASSLVRGYTF.

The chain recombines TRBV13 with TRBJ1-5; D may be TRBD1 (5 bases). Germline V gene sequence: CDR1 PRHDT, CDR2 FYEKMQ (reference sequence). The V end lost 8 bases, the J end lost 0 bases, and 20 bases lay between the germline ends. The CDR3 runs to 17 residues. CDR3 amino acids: CASPLTGGEYSNQPQHF. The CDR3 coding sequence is TGTGCCAGCCCTCTAACGGGGGGAGAATATAGCAATCAGCCCCAGCATTTT.

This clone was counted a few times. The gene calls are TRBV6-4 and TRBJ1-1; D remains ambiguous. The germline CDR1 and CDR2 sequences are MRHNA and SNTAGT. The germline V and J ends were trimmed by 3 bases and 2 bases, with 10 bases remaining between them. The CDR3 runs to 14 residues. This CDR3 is CASSEGQRNTEAFF. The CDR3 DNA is TGTGCCAGCAGTGAGGGCCAGAGAAACACTGAAGCTTTCTTT.

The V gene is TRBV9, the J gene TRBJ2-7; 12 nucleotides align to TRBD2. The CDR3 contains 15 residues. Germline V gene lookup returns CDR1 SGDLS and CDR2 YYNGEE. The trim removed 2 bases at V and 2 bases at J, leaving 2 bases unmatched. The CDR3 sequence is CASSVGLAGTYEQYF. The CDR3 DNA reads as TGTGCCAGCAGCGTGGGACTAGCGGGCACCTACGAGCAGTACTTC.

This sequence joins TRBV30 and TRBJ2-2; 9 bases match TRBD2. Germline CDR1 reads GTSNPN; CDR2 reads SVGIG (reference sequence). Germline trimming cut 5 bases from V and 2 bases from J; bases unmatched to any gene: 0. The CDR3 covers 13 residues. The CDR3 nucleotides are TGTGCCTGGCTAGCGGGAAACACCGGGGAGCTGTTTTTT. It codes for CAWLAGNTGELFF.

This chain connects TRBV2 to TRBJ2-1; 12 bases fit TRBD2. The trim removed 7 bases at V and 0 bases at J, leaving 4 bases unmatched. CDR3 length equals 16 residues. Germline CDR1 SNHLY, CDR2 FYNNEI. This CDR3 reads CASMSSGGGSYNEQFF. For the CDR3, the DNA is TGTGCCAGCATGTCTAGCGGGGGGGGCTCCTACAATGAGCAGTTCTTC.

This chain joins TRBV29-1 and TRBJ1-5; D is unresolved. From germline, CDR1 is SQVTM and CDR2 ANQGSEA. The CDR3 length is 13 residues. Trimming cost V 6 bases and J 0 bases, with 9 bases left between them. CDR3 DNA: TGCAGCGTCCAGGTTTATAGCAATCAGCCCCAGCATTTT. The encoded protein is CSVQVYSNQPQHF. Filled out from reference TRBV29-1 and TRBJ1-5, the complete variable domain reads SAVISQKPSRDICQRGTSLTIQCQVDSQVTMMFWYRQQPGQSLTLIATANQGSEATYESGFVIDKFPISRPNLTFSTLTVSNMSPEDSSIYLCSVQVYSNQPQHFGDGTRLSIL.

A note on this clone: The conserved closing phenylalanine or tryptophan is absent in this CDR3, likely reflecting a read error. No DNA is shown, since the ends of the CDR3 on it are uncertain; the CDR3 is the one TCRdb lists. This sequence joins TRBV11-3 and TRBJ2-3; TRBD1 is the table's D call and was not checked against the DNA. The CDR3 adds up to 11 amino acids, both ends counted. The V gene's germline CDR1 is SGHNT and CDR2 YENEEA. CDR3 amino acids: CASSPRGRARA.

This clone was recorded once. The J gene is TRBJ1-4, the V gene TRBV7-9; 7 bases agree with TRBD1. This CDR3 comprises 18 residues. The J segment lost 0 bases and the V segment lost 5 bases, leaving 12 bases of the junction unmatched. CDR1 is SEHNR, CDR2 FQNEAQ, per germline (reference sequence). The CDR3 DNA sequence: TGTGCCAGCAGCACTTCGACAGGGCTTGTTGCAACTAATGAAAAACTGTTTTTT. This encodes CASSTSTGLVATNEKLFF.

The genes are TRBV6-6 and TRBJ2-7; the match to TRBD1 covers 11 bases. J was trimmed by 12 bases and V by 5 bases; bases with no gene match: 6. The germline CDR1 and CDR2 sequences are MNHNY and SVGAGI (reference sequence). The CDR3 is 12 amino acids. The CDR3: CASSRTGGESYF. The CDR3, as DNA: TGTGCCAGCAGTAGGACAGGGGGCGAGTCGTACTTC.

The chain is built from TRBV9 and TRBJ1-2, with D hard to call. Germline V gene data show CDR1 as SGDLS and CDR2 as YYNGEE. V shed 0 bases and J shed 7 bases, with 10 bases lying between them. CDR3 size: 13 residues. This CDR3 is CASSVDEGSGYTF. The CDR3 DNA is TGTGCCAGCAGCGTAGACGAGGGTTCTGGCTACACCTTC.

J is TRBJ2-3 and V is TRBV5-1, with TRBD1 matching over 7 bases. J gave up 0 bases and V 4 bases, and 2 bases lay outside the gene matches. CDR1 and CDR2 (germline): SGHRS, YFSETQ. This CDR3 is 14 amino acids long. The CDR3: CASSRQGSTDTQYF. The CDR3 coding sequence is TGCGCCAGCAGCCGACAGGGAAGCACAGATACGCAGTATTTT.

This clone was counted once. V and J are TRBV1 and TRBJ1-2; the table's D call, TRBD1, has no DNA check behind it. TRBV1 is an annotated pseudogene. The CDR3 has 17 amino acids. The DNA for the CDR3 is TGCACCAGCAGCCAAGATCTCCCAGGGGGCCGCGGGGATGGCTACACCTTC. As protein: CTSSQDLPGGRGDGYTF.

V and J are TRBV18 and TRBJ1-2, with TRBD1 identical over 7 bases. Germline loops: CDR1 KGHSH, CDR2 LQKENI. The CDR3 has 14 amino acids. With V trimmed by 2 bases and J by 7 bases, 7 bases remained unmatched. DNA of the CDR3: TGTGCCAGCTCACCAGGGACGACAGGGATTGGCTACACCTTC. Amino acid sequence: CASSPGTTGIGYTF.

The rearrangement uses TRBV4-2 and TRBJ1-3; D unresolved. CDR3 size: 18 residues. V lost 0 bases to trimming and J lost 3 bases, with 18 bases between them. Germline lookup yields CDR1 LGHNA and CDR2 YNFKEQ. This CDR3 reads CASSQDLREGVGGNTIYF. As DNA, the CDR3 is TGTGCCAGCAGCCAAGATCTGAGGGAGGGTGTCGGTGGAAACACCATATATTTT.

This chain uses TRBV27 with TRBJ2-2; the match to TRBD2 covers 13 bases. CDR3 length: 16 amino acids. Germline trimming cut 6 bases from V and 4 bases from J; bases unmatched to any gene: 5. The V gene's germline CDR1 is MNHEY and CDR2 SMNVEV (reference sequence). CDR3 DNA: TGTGCCAGCAGCCGACTAGCGGGGGGCCGCACCGGGGAGCTGTTTTTT. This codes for CASSRLAGGRTGELFF.

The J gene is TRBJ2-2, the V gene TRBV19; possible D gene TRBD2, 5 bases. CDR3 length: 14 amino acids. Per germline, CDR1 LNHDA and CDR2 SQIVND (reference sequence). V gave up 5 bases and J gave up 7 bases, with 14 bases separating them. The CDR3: CASSPGFGGGELFF. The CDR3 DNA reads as TGTGCCAGTAGTCCGGGGTTTGGTGGCGGGGAGCTGTTTTTT.

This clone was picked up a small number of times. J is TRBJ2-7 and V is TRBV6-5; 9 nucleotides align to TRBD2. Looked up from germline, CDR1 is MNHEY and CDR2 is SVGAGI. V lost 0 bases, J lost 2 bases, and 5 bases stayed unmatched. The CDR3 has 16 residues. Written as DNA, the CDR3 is TGTGCCAGCAGTTACTCCGCTAGCGGGGCCACCTACGAGCAGTACTTC. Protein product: CASSYSASGATYEQYF.

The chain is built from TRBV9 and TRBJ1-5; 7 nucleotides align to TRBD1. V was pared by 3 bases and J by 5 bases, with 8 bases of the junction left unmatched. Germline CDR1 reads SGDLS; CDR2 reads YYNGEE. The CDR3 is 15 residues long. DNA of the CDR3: TGTGCCAGCAGCGAAGGGGGCGTTAACTATCAGCCCCAGCATTTT. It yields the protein CASSEGGVNYQPQHF.

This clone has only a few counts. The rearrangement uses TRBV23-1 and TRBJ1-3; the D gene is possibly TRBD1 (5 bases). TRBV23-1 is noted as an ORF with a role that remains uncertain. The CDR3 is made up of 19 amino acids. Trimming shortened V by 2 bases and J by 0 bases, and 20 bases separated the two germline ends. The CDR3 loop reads CASSQITRDSKSSGNTIYF. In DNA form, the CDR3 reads TGCGCCAGCAGTCAAATTACACGCGACAGTAAAAGCTCTGGAAACACCATATATTTT.

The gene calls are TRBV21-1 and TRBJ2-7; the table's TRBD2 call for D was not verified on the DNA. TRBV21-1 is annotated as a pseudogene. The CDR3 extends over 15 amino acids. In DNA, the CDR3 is TGTGCCAGCAGCAAATGGAGCGTCACCACCTACGAGCAGTACTTC. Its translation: CASSKWSVTTYEQYF.

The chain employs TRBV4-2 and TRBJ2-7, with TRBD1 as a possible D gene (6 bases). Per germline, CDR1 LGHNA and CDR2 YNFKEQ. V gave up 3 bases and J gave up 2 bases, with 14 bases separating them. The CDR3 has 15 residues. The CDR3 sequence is CASSHARDTTYEQYF. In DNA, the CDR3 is TGTGCCAGCAGCCATGCCCGGGACACGACCTACGAGCAGTACTTC.

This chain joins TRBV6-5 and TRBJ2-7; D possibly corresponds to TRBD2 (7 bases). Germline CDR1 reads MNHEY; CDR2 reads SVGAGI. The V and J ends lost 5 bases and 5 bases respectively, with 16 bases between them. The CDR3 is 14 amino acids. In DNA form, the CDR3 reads TGTGCCAGCAGTGAGGGGGGGTTTCGCAACGAGCAGTACTTC. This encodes CASSEGGFRNEQYF.

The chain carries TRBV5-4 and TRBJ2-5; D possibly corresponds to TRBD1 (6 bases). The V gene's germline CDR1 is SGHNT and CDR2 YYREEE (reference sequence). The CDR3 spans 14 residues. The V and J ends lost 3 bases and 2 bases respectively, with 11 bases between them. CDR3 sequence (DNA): TGTGCCAGCAGCTCCGGGACACTTCAAGAGACCCAGTACTTC. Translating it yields CASSSGTLQETQYF.